Presented here are 16 T cell receptor beta chains from one specimen sequenced in a study of post-analysis software for immune sequencing data. Points from the study as a whole: Elevated frequency relative to controls characterized several TRBV segments in patients, TRBV5-6, TRBV5-1 and TRBV20-1 among them.

These receptors lack a known antigen. Prepared libraries of TCR beta cDNA carried unique molecular identifiers. Each CDR3 protein is one row after TCRdb ran MiXCR on the PCR reads. The sample holds approximately 770,000 distinct CDR3 sequences; roughly 50% are singletons and the top ten take approximately 4.4%. The source material was blood. These receptors originate from a girl aged 10-17 years with multiple sclerosis.

CDR3 DNA: TGCAGCTCCCGCCCGACAGGGGGTTATGGCTACACCTTC. It yields the protein CSSRPTGGYGYTF. The chain couples TRBV20-1 to TRBJ1-2; 9 bases are shared with TRBD1. The germline V gene has CDR1 DFQATT and CDR2 SNEGSKA (reference sequence). CDR3 length: 13 residues.

This chain uses TRBV20-1 with TRBJ2-3; TRBD2 matches at 14 bases. The V segment lost 3 bases and the J segment 8 bases; nucleotides outside the gene matches: 7. CDR1 is DFQATT, CDR2 SNEGSKA, per germline (reference sequence). The CDR3 consists of 15 residues. The CDR3 DNA follows: TGCAGTGCTAGGGGACTAGCGGGAGTGAGTGGTACGCAGTATTTT. It codes for CSARGLAGVSGTQYF.

V and J are TRBV7-8 and TRBJ1-6; the D is unclear. V was trimmed by 3 bases and J by 7 bases, leaving 10 bases between them. The germline V gene has CDR1 SGHVS and CDR2 FQNEAQ. The CDR3 covers 14 residues. The CDR3 sequence: CASSFVQWNSPLHF. The CDR3 region has the DNA TGTGCCAGCAGCTTTGTACAGTGGAATTCACCCCTCCACTTT.

The CDR3 loop is CASSLGGGTRQYF. The CDR3 DNA sequence: TGTGCCAGCAGTTTAGGAGGGGGGACTAGACAGTACTTC. The chain carries TRBV12-3 or TRBV12-4 and TRBJ2-4, with 8 positions matching TRBD2. The V segment lost 1 base and the J segment 13 bases; nucleotides outside the gene matches: 6. This CDR3 has 13 residues.

The gene calls are TRBV19 and TRBJ1-5; 8 bases are a match to TRBD1. V dropped 6 bases and J dropped 3; count of bases not matched to a gene: 13. Germline V lookup: CDR1 LNHDA, CDR2 SQIVND (reference sequence). CDR3 size: 17 residues. This CDR3 is CASSAPPGTGFNQPQHF. Written as DNA, the CDR3 is TGTGCCAGTAGCGCCCCTCCCGGGACAGGTTTCAATCAGCCCCAGCATTTT.

CDR3 coding DNA: TGTGCCAGCAAAGGCGGGGAGAGATTTACCGGGGAGCTGTTTTTT. Translating it yields CASKGGERFTGELFF. The V gene is TRBV27, the J gene TRBJ2-2, with TRBD2 as a possible D gene (6 bases). Germline V gene lookup returns CDR1 MNHEY and CDR2 SMNVEV (reference sequence). The CDR3 sequence is 15 residues long. V was cut by 7 bases and J by 5 bases, with 17 bases left in between.

The J gene is TRBJ2-4, the V gene TRBV25-1, with 14 bases identical to TRBD2. The J call may be in error: the DNA end matches TRBJ2-5 better. CDR1 MGHDK and CDR2 SYGVNS come from the germline V gene. The CDR3 is made up of 20 amino acids. In DNA form, the CDR3 reads TGTGCCAGCAGTGCTCCCCCGGGACTAGCGGGAGATGGGGACCAAGAGACCCAGTACTTC. Translation: CASSAPPGLAGDGDQETQYF.

The chain recombines TRBV7-3 with TRBJ2-3; no clear D. This CDR3 comprises 15 residues. V was trimmed by 3 bases and J by 6 bases, leaving 16 bases between them. CDR1 is SGHTA and CDR2 is FQGTGA in the germline V gene. The chain's CDR3 is CASSFSLNLEDTQYF. In DNA, the CDR3 is TGTGCCAGCAGCTTTTCCCTTAACTTAGAGGATACGCAGTATTTT. The variable domain in full, completed from reference TRBV7-3 and TRBJ2-3, reads GAGVSQTPSNKVTEKGKYVELRCDPISGHTALYWYRQSLGQGPEFLIYFQGTGAADDSGLPNDRFFAVRPEGSVSTLKIQRTERGDSAVYLCASSFSLNLEDTQYFGPGTRLTVL.

Points on this clonotype: One end of the junction fails to match germline, which may point to a read error. This sequence joins TRBV15 and TRBJ2-1, with 14 nucleotides matching TRBD2. The CDR3 loop spans 17 amino acids. Germline V CDR1 and CDR2: LNHNV, YYDKDF (reference sequence). CDR3 protein: CATSRAGTSGSHNGQFF. In nucleotides, the CDR3 is TGTGCCACCAGCAGAGCCGGGACTAGCGGGAGTCACAATGGGCAGTTCTTC.

CDR3 loop: CASSPSGGLPDTQYF. The CDR3, as DNA: TGTGCCAGCAGTCCCTCAGGGGGCTTACCAGATACGCAGTATTTT. The V call is TRBV28, the J call TRBJ2-3; 8 bases are a match to TRBD1. This CDR3 is built from 15 residues. Trimming cost V 5 bases and J 4 bases; bases outside gene matches: 8. Germline V gene sequence: CDR1 MDHEN, CDR2 SYDVKM.

The chain has TRBV4-3 and TRBJ2-3; a possible D gene is TRBD2 (7 bases). The CDR3 is 18 amino acids. Trimming shortened V by 0 bases and J by 4 bases, and 20 bases separated the two germline ends. In germline, CDR1 is LGHNA, CDR2 YSLEER. CDR3 sequence (DNA): TGCGCCAGCAGCCAAGATCGGAGGGGGGGGATGAGGGCAGATACGCAGTATTTT. Its translation is CASSQDRRGGMRADTQYF.

This clonotype was detected only a few times. The chain uses TRBV20-1 and TRBJ2-7; 8 bases fit TRBD2. J gave up 3 bases and V 2 bases, and 6 bases lay outside the gene matches. Germline V gives CDR1 DFQATT, CDR2 SNEGSKA (reference sequence). The CDR3 sequence is 14 residues long. CDR3 sequence (DNA): TGCAGTGCTAGATTTCTAGCGGGCGACTACGAGCAGTACTTC. Amino acids: CSARFLAGDYEQYF.

The chain couples TRBV10-3 to TRBJ2-1; D may be TRBD2 (6 bases). This CDR3 has 17 residues. V shed 3 bases and J shed 10 bases, with 25 bases lying between them. Looked up from germline, CDR1 is ENHRY and CDR2 is SYGVKD. CDR3 coding DNA: TGTGCCATCAGTGATCATACGGGACTCTCGGTTGTAGTAGAGCAGTTCTTC. Its translation: CAISDHTGLSVVVEQFF.

As DNA, the CDR3 is TGTGCCAGCAGCTTATTTCTGGCAACCATAAACCGTCAGCCCCAGCATTTT. Translation gives CASSLFLATINRQPQHF. The chain uses TRBV7-2 and TRBJ1-5, with D unresolved. This CDR3 has 17 residues. Looked up from germline, CDR1 is SGHTA and CDR2 is FQGNSA. V gave up 2 bases and J gave up 6 bases, with 20 bases separating them.

The sample holds a few counts of this clonotype. The CDR3 region is CASSLEGTSVNEQFF. The CDR3 DNA reads TGTGCCAGCAGCTTAGAAGGGACTAGCGTAAATGAGCAGTTCTTC. J is TRBJ2-1 and V is TRBV7-2; TRBD2 matches at 10 bases. V trimming: 1 base; J trimming: 7 bases; junction bases outside the gene matches: 4. This CDR3 region has 15 residues. Germline V lookup: CDR1 SGHTA, CDR2 FQGNSA. The full variable domain, its missing parts supplied by reference TRBV7-2 and TRBJ2-1, is GAGVSQSPSNKVTEKGKDVELRCDPISGHTALYWYRQSLGQGLEFLIYFQGNSAPDKSGLPSDRFSAERTGGSVSTLTIQRTQQEDSAVYLCASSLEGTSVNEQFFGPGTRLTVL.

The chain links TRBV4-1 to TRBJ1-2, with 9 bases that match TRBD1. The CDR3 spans 14 residues. V shed 1 base, J shed 3 bases, and the junction held 0 bases outside the gene matches. CDR1 is MGHRA, CDR2 YSYEKL, per germline. The DNA of the CDR3 is TGCGCCAGCAGCCAAGGGGACAGGGACTATGGCTACACCTTC. Its translation is CASSQGDRDYGYTF.